One and the same sample provided the 16 T cell receptor beta chains below, sequenced in a study of somatic mutations in cytotoxic T cells in rheumatoid arthritis. Data came from immunoSEQ multiplex PCR; TCRdb stores just in-frame clones and leaves some out. The sample yields nearly 20,000 clones, roughly nine tenths seen once. The sample consisted of CD8+ T cells sorted from blood. The receptors were gathered from a man aged 40-49 years in good health.

The genes are TRBV27 and TRBJ2-2, with D hard to call. Germline values: CDR1 MNHEY, CDR2 SMNVEV (reference sequence). Trimming removed 3 bases at V and 4 bases at J, with 6 bases between. The length of the CDR3 is 13 residues. CDR3 nucleotide sequence: TGTGCCAGCAGTTTTGCGGCCACCGGGGAGCTGTTTTTT. The encoded protein is CASSFAATGELFF.

This sequence joins TRBV7-9 and TRBJ2-2, with a weak D call TRBD1 (6 bases). The germline V gene has CDR1 SEHNR and CDR2 FQNEAQ (reference sequence). V gave up 4 bases and J gave up 1 base, with 10 bases separating them. The CDR3 extends over 15 amino acids. CDR3 loop: CASSSGTKNTGELFF. CDR3 sequence (DNA): TGTGCCAGCAGCTCAGGGACAAAGAACACCGGGGAGCTGTTTTTT.

V is TRBV27 and J is TRBJ2-7; 7 bases map to TRBD1. The CDR3 spans 14 residues. Germline V CDR1 and CDR2: MNHEY, SMNVEV (reference sequence). V shed 3 bases and J 6 bases; nucleotides not matched to a gene: 8. DNA of the CDR3: TGTGCCAGCAGTTTGACAGGGTCTTCAGGCGAGCAGTACTTC. This encodes CASSLTGSSGEQYF.

V and J are TRBV5-6 and TRBJ2-7, with a weak D call TRBD2 (5 bases). The CDR3 loop spans 14 amino acids. CDR1 is SGHDT and CDR2 is YYEEEE in the germline V gene. V was pared by 0 bases and J by 2 bases, with 9 bases between. In DNA form, the CDR3 reads TGTGCCAGCAGCTTGGGACTAACTACCTACGAGCAGTACTTC. Translation gives CASSLGLTTYEQYF.

CDR3 coding DNA: TGTGCCAGCAGTGAAGGCCAGCCCCAGCATTTT. This gives the protein CASSEGQPQHF. The V call is TRBV6-1, the J call TRBJ1-5; D not certain. The CDR3 spans 11 residues. V was shortened by 1 base and J by 7 bases, with 2 bases between the two germline ends. Germline CDR1 reads MNHNS; CDR2 reads SASEGT.

The chain employs TRBV28 and TRBJ2-1; the D is unclear. The germline CDR1 and CDR2 sequences are MDHEN and SYDVKM. CDR3 length equals 11 residues. The V gene lost 2 bases and the J gene lost 10 bases, with 6 bases spanning the gap. This chain's CDR3 is CASSLAAEQFF. The CDR3 bases are TGTGCCAGCAGTTTAGCTGCCGAGCAGTTCTTC.

V usage is TRBV27 and J usage is TRBJ2-1, with TRBD2 matching 14 bases. The V gene's germline CDR1 is MNHEY and CDR2 SMNVEV (reference sequence). This CDR3 has 16 residues. After removal of 4 bases from V and 6 bases from J, the junction contained 5 bases not matched to a gene. The CDR3 DNA reads as TGTGCCAGCAGTTCACTAGGACTAGCGGGAGGCAATGAGCAGTTCTTC. Translation: CASSSLGLAGGNEQFF.

The CDR3 region is CASGTGSNQPQHF. CDR3 bases: TGTGCCAGCGGGACAGGGAGCAATCAGCCCCAGCATTTT. The chain carries TRBV9 and TRBJ1-5; 9 bases map to TRBD1. This CDR3 contains 13 residues. Germline V gene lookup returns CDR1 SGDLS and CDR2 YYNGEE. J was trimmed by 1 base and V by 7 bases; bases with no gene match: 0.

The rearrangement joins TRBV9 to TRBJ1-1, with D uncertain. The germline CDR1 and CDR2 sequences are SGDLS and YYNGEE. V shed 4 bases and J shed 1 base, with 8 bases lying between them. There are 13 residues in the CDR3. In DNA form, the CDR3 reads TGTGCCAGCAGCTCGGGAGGGAACACTGAAGCTTTCTTT. It yields the protein CASSSGGNTEAFF.

This CDR3 is CASRGGYGTYGYTF. DNA of the CDR3: TGTGCCAGCAGAGGAGGGTATGGCACCTATGGCTACACCTTC. This chain links TRBV2 with TRBJ1-2; D uncertain. This CDR3 is 14 amino acids long. V was trimmed by 6 bases and J by 4 bases, leaving 15 bases between them. In germline, CDR1 is SNHLY, CDR2 FYNNEI.

The gene calls are TRBV27 and TRBJ2-1; the match to TRBD1 covers 9 bases. Germline V gene data show CDR1 as MNHEY and CDR2 as SMNVEV (reference sequence). The CDR3 covers 16 residues. V lost 6 bases, J lost 7 bases, and 13 bases stayed unmatched. The DNA of the CDR3 is TGTGCCAGCAGCGGACAGGGGACTAACGACTGGAATGAGCAGTTCTTC. Translation gives CASSGQGTNDWNEQFF.

This clone was recorded only once. This chain uses TRBV28 with TRBJ2-3; TRBD2 aligns across 7 bases. This CDR3 region has 15 residues. Germline assignment: CDR1 MDHEN and CDR2 SYDVKM. The CDR3 nucleotides read TGTGCAACAGAGCGGGAAACCATTGCGACAGATACGCAGTATTTT. Its protein product is CATERETIATDTQYF.

The V gene is TRBV28, the J gene TRBJ2-7; maybe TRBD1 (6 bases). The CDR3 has 15 amino acids. Trimming pared 5 bases from V and 3 bases from J, leaving 17 bases between. From germline, CDR1 is MDHEN and CDR2 SYDVKM. The CDR3 DNA sequence: TGTGCCAGCAGTCGAACAGGGCGCCAGAACTACGAGCAGTACTTC. Translated, it gives CASSRTGRQNYEQYF.

The V and J genes are TRBV25-1 and TRBJ1-2, with TRBD1 as a possible D gene (6 bases). The CDR3 is 15 residues long. CDR1 MGHDK and CDR2 SYGVNS come from the germline V gene. The germline V and J ends were trimmed by 4 bases and 2 bases, with 14 bases remaining between them. In DNA, the CDR3 is TGTGCCAGCAGTGTTACAGGGTTTCCCAACTATGGCTACACCTTC. Translation: CASSVTGFPNYGYTF.

The chain employs TRBV7-8 and TRBJ2-3, with TRBD2 identical over 7 bases. The CDR3 sequence is 17 residues long. Trimming at V came to 6 bases and at J to 2 bases, leaving 14 bases not matched to a gene. In germline, CDR1 is SGHVS, CDR2 FQNEAQ. CDR3 in DNA: TGTGCCAGCAGTCGTATCTGGCTAGCGGAGACCACAGATACGCAGTATTTT. Its translation is CASSRIWLAETTDTQYF. The entire variable domain, with the rest obtained from reference TRBV7-8 and TRBJ2-3, is as follows: GAGVSQSPRYKVAKRGQDVALRCDPISGHVSLFWYQQALGQGPEFLTYFQNEAQLDKSGLPSDRFFAERPEGSVSTLKIQRTQQEDSAVYLCASSRIWLAETTDTQYFGPGTRLTVL.

This chain connects TRBV27 to TRBJ2-3; possible D gene TRBD1, 6 bases. Germline V gives CDR1 MNHEY, CDR2 SMNVEV (reference sequence). V was cut by 8 bases and J by 1 base, with 13 bases left in between. This CDR3 is 14 amino acids long. The CDR3 DNA is TGTGCCAGCCGCAACAGGGTGGGCACAGATACGCAGTATTTT. Protein sequence: CASRNRVGTDTQYF.